This T cell receptor beta chain was found in a study of CD8 T cells in ankylosing spondylitis. This clonotype was seen more than once but under ten times. Its specificity is not known. MiXCR, applied by TCRdb to the 5' RACE reads, yields one record per CDR3 protein. The table has more than 300,000 distinct CDR3 sequences, under 14% seen once. Study-level results: Roughly eight highly homologous variants made up a TCR beta motif, and this motif appeared characteristic of ankylosing spondylitis blood.

Sample: blood, either unsorted or a sorted T cell fraction (not recorded which). This TCR came from a female donor with ankylosing spondylitis or in good health (not recorded which).

CDR3 region: CASRMSGDTQYF. For the CDR3, the DNA is TGTGCCAGTAGGATGTCTGGAGATACGCAGTATTTT. This chain joins TRBV19 and TRBJ2-3; D unresolved. Germline loops: CDR1 LNHDA, CDR2 SQIVND (reference sequence). The CDR3 is 12 amino acids. V lost 6 bases to trimming and J lost 5 bases, with 9 bases between them.